These 11 T cell receptor beta chains originate from one sample sequenced in a study of OX40 agonist ivuxolimab in advanced cancers. The method was immunoSEQ multiplex PCR; TCRdb's version includes in-frame clones alone and lacks a portion of them. The sample has 60,000 to 80,000 clones, around 83% seen once. Sequencing used CD4+ or CD8+ T cells sorted from blood, obtained in a trial of the OX40 agonist ivuxolimab. Receptor source: an adult with an advanced solid tumor such as melanoma, head and neck, liver or kidney cancer.

The J gene is TRBJ2-7, the V gene TRBV18, with a possible D match to TRBD1 (6 bases). With 4 bases removed from V and 5 bases from J, the gap between germline ends came to 12 bases. The CDR3 runs to 13 residues. The germline V gene has CDR1 KGHSH and CDR2 LQKENI. CDR3 region: CASSQTQGNEQYF. CDR3 in DNA: TGTGCCAGCTCACAGACCCAGGGGAACGAGCAGTACTTC.

The chain couples TRBV7-9 to TRBJ1-2; D is unclear. Trimming pared 0 bases from V and 8 bases from J, leaving 13 bases between. Germline values: CDR1 SEHNR, CDR2 FQNEAQ (reference sequence). This CDR3 region has 14 residues. This CDR3 is CASSLAGGTSGYTF. CDR3 nucleotide sequence: TGTGCCAGCAGCTTAGCGGGTGGTACGAGCGGCTACACCTTC.

The chain is built from TRBV27 and TRBJ1-6; D ambiguous. This CDR3 contains 18 residues. The V and J ends lost 1 base and 0 bases respectively, with 13 bases between them. Germline V gene lookup returns CDR1 MNHEY and CDR2 SMNVEV (reference sequence). CDR3 nucleotides: TGTGCCAGCAGTTTATATTCAGGACTCAGCTCCTATAATTCACCCCTCCACTTT. It translates to CASSLYSGLSSYNSPLHF.

There are a few counts of this clone. The rearrangement joins TRBV6-1 to TRBJ2-5, with 12 bases identical to TRBD2. The length of the CDR3 is 15 residues. The germline V gene has CDR1 MNHNS and CDR2 SASEGT. The trim removed 5 bases at V and 4 bases at J, leaving 5 bases unmatched. CDR3 nucleotides: TGTGCCAGCAGTCGCCCTAGCGGGGGGGTAGAGACCCAGTACTTC. Its protein is CASSRPSGGVETQYF.

This clone was counted once. The V gene is TRBV7-2, the J gene TRBJ2-3, with D possibly matching TRBD2 (6 bases). V was pared by 4 bases and J by 7 bases, with 12 bases between. CDR1 is SGHTA, CDR2 FQGNSA, per germline. The CDR3 is 13 residues long. The CDR3 reads CASSSDYSNTQYF. For the CDR3, the DNA is TGTGCCAGCAGCTCGGACTACTCGAATACGCAGTATTTT.

V gene TRBV12-5 combines with J gene TRBJ2-2; maybe TRBD1 (6 bases). Per germline, CDR1 LGHNT and CDR2 FRNRAP. V lost 4 bases to trimming and J lost 2 bases, with 14 bases between them. CDR3 length equals 16 residues. CDR3 protein: CASGSHRASNTGELFF. The CDR3, as DNA: TGTGCTAGTGGTTCCCACAGGGCTTCTAACACCGGGGAGCTGTTTTTT.

This chain joins TRBV6-5 and TRBJ1-2; 9 bases fit TRBD1. With V trimmed by 6 bases and J by 4 bases, 9 bases remained unmatched. The CDR3 totals 15 residues. Germline CDR1 and CDR2: MNHEY and SVGAGI. The CDR3 is CASSHRQGGPYGYTF. The CDR3 coding sequence is TGTGCCAGCAGCCATAGACAGGGGGGTCCCTATGGCTACACCTTC.

This chain connects TRBV27 to TRBJ1-1, with D uncertain. The CDR3 length is 11 residues. Looked up from germline, CDR1 is MNHEY and CDR2 is SMNVEV (reference sequence). Between the trimmed V and J ends, which lost 7 bases and 7 bases, there was a span of 10 bases. As DNA, the CDR3 is TGTGCCAGCATCTGGCGGAGTGAAGCTTTCTTT. It codes for CASIWRSEAFF.

V gene TRBV20-1 combines with J gene TRBJ2-5; D possibly corresponds to TRBD2 (5 bases). With 2 bases removed from V and 5 bases from J, the gap between germline ends came to 6 bases. This CDR3 region has 11 residues. The germline CDR1 and CDR2 sequences are DFQATT and SNEGSKA (reference sequence). Here the CDR3 DNA reads TGCAGTGCTAGATCGGGGGAGACCCAGTACTTC. It is translated as CSARSGETQYF.

J is TRBJ2-7 and V is TRBV6-1; D is uncertain. The germline V gene encodes CDR1 MNHNS and CDR2 SASEGT. V lost 6 bases and J 6 bases, leaving 21 bases between the germline ends. The CDR3 length is 15 residues. The DNA for the CDR3 is TGTGCCAGCAGCGTAGCATGGGATCCCCTTATCGAGCAGTACTTC. Translated: CASSVAWDPLIEQYF.

This CDR3 is CASSTFGSTQGAVGTQYF. DNA for the CDR3: TGTGCCAGCTCAACCTTCGGAAGCACACAGGGGGCGGTTGGTACGCAGTATTTT. The rearrangement links TRBV18 to TRBJ2-3; TRBD1 matches 9 bases. Germline V gives CDR1 KGHSH, CDR2 LQKENI. Trimming at V came to 5 bases and at J to 8 bases, leaving 20 bases not matched to a gene. The CDR3 extends over 18 amino acids.